The 26 T cell receptor beta chains listed next were all sequenced from one sample in a study of early T cells in non-severe SARS-CoV-2 infection. A single record per CDR3 protein comes from TCRdb applying MiXCR to the 5' RACE reads. The sample has roughly 86,000 distinct CDR3 sequences; approximately 14% are singletons. What was sequenced was whole blood. The receptors stem from an adult who was a healthcare worker with PCR-confirmed SARS-CoV-2 infection or an uninfected control (not recorded which).

V is TRBV5-4 and J is TRBJ1-1; D is perhaps TRBD1 (5 bases). Germline-derived CDR1 and CDR2 are SGHNT and YYREEE (reference sequence). CDR3 size: 14 residues. Trimming stripped 4 bases from V and 2 bases from J, with 12 bases between. The chain's CDR3 is CASSTRDSNTEAFF. In DNA form, the CDR3 reads TGTGCCAGCAGCACCCGGGACTCTAACACTGAAGCTTTCTTT.

The chain links TRBV9 to TRBJ1-3; D is possibly TRBD1 (5 bases). This CDR3 region has 16 residues. CDR1 SGDLS and CDR2 YYNGEE come from the germline V gene. Trimming removed 0 bases at V and 1 base at J, with 11 bases between. CDR3 in DNA: TGTGCCAGCAGCGTAGATGTCAGGGTATCTGGAAACACCATATATTTT. Encoded protein: CASSVDVRVSGNTIYF.

This clonotype was counted between two and nine times. The J gene is TRBJ1-1, the V gene TRBV9; D is perhaps TRBD1 (5 bases). CDR3 length: 13 residues. Trimming cost V 4 bases and J 5 bases, with 12 bases left between them. Germline V gene data show CDR1 as SGDLS and CDR2 as YYNGEE. This CDR3 reads CASSKSPGTEAFF. The CDR3 coding sequence is TGTGCCAGCAGCAAAAGCCCAGGGACTGAAGCTTTCTTT.

The chain has TRBV5-1 and TRBJ1-6; D not resolved. Trimming removed 0 bases at V and 7 bases at J, with 5 bases between. This CDR3 is 13 amino acids long. The germline V gene has CDR1 SGHRS and CDR2 YFSETQ. The CDR3 DNA reads TGCGCCAGCAGCTTGGACAGAAATTCACCCCTCCACTTT. Translating gives CASSLDRNSPLHF.

In its sample, this clonotype was seen a few times. This rearrangement joins TRBV20-1 to TRBJ1-4; D remains ambiguous. V shed 4 bases and J shed 1 base, with 13 bases lying between them. CDR3 length equals 15 residues. The germline V gene encodes CDR1 DFQATT and CDR2 SNEGSKA (reference sequence). CDR3 loop: CSAKRSGLTNEKLFF. In DNA form, the CDR3 reads TGCAGTGCTAAAAGATCCGGGCTAACTAATGAAAAACTGTTTTTT.

This chain connects TRBV19 to TRBJ1-5; D call uncertain. The V and J ends lost 3 bases and 5 bases respectively, with 11 bases between them. The germline gives CDR1 LNHDA, CDR2 SQIVND (reference sequence). CDR3 size: 14 residues. Here the CDR3 DNA reads TGTGCCAGTAGTATCGGTCGGAGGGATCAGCCCCAGCATTTT. Translated: CASSIGRRDQPQHF.

The chain has TRBV15 and TRBJ1-5, with 11 bases matching TRBD1. The CDR3 is made up of 14 amino acids. Losses at the gene ends were 4 bases for V and 6 bases for J; bases not matched to a gene: 2. CDR1 and CDR2 from the germline V gene are LNHNV and YYDKDF (reference sequence). CDR3 residues: CATSKGQGGQPQHF. In DNA, the CDR3 is TGTGCCACCAGCAAGGGACAGGGGGGTCAGCCCCAGCATTTT.

This clonotype was found a few times. The rearrangement links TRBV6-1 to TRBJ1-6; D not resolved. The CDR3 covers 14 residues. V was pared by 6 bases and J by 9 bases, with 15 bases between. Germline V gene data show CDR1 as MNHNS and CDR2 as SASEGT. The CDR3 sequence is CASRTDASSSPLHF. CDR3 DNA: TGTGCCAGCAGAACGGACGCGAGCAGTTCACCCCTCCACTTT.

The genes are TRBV5-5 and TRBJ1-2; D gene ambiguous. This CDR3 comprises 13 residues. V dropped 5 bases and J dropped 3 bases, with 11 bases sitting between them. Germline V gene sequence: CDR1 SGHKS, CDR2 YYEKEE (reference sequence). The CDR3 here is CASSPDIDYGYTF. The CDR3 coding sequence is TGTGCCAGCAGTCCCGACATCGACTATGGCTACACCTTC.

The chain uses TRBV29-1 and TRBJ1-2; D is possibly TRBD1 (5 bases). Trimming pared 6 bases from V and 2 bases from J, leaving 13 bases between. Per the germline V gene, CDR1 is SQVTM and CDR2 is ANQGSEA. The length of the CDR3 is 13 residues. The DNA for the CDR3 is TGCAGCGTCACCGGGACGGTGAACTATGGCTACACCTTC. Protein product: CSVTGTVNYGYTF.

This clonotype was seen many times. The rearrangement links TRBV7-8 to TRBJ2-3, with 11 bases aligning to TRBD2. V lost 1 base, J lost 2 bases, and 5 bases stayed unmatched. CDR1 and CDR2 (germline): SGHVS, FQNEAQ. This CDR3 comprises 17 residues. The CDR3, as DNA: TGTGCCAGCAGCTTAGGGACTAGCGGGCATATCACAGATACGCAGTATTTT. Translated: CASSLGTSGHITDTQYF.

The V gene is TRBV7-2, the J gene TRBJ2-3, with D perhaps being TRBD1 or TRBD2 (5 bases each). Germline values: CDR1 SGHTA, CDR2 FQGNSA. The length of the CDR3 is 15 residues. Trimming removed 1 base at V and 2 bases at J, with 10 bases between. In DNA, the CDR3 is TGTGCCAGCAGCTTAGGTCGGGGCTCCACAGATACGCAGTATTTT. Its protein product is CASSLGRGSTDTQYF.

In this sample, this clonotype turned up a few times. The gene calls are TRBV6-4 and TRBJ2-2, with 7 bases aligning to TRBD1. Germline loops: CDR1 MRHNA, CDR2 SNTAGT. The CDR3 sequence is 14 residues long. The trim removed 2 bases at V and 6 bases at J, leaving 3 bases unmatched. This chain's CDR3 is CASSDTDRAGELFF. The CDR3 DNA is TGTGCCAGCAGTGACACCGACAGGGCCGGGGAGCTGTTTTTT.

This clonotype turned up a few times. The V call is TRBV5-5, the J call TRBJ2-7; the D gene is possibly TRBD2 (6 bases). CDR1 and CDR2 from the germline V gene are SGHKS and YYEKEE (reference sequence). V dropped 2 bases and J dropped 2 bases, with 14 bases sitting between them. The CDR3 loop spans 15 amino acids. The CDR3 sequence is CASSFSGTPAYEQYV. CDR3 nucleotide sequence: TGTGCCAGCAGCTTTTCCGGGACTCCTGCCTACGAGCAGTACGTC.

The V gene is TRBV6-4, the J gene TRBJ2-2, with TRBD1 as a possible D gene (6 bases). V lost 3 bases to trimming and J lost 5 bases, with 10 bases between them. The CDR3 runs 14 residues. CDR1 and CDR2 from the germline V gene are MRHNA and SNTAGT. For the CDR3, the DNA is TGTGCCAGCAGTGATGGGGGCCGGACCGGGGAGCTGTTTTTT. As protein: CASSDGGRTGELFF.

This clonotype was counted many times. The chain carries TRBV12-3 or TRBV12-4 and TRBJ2-1; the match to TRBD2 covers 12 bases. The CDR3 consists of 15 residues. J was trimmed by 4 bases and V by 5 bases; bases with no gene match: 3. The CDR3 nucleotides read TGTGCCAGCAGTCGGACTAGCGGGGCATACAATGAGCAGTTCTTC. This codes for CASSRTSGAYNEQFF.

The table lists this clonotype with a few counts. In DNA, the CDR3 is TGTGCCAGCAGCAACCGACAGAACACTGAAGCTTTCTTT. As protein: CASSNRQNTEAFF. The chain joins TRBV7-2 to TRBJ1-1; D call uncertain. The CDR3 length is 13 residues. The ends were cut back, 5 bases at V and 1 base at J, with 8 bases in the middle. CDR1 is SGHTA, CDR2 FQGNSA, per germline.

This clonotype was found a few times. The V gene is TRBV5-6, the J gene TRBJ1-4; 7 bases map to TRBD1. Germline V gives CDR1 SGHDT, CDR2 YYEEEE. The CDR3 has 18 residues. V lost 3 bases, J lost 10 bases, and 21 bases stayed unmatched. The CDR3 loop reads CASSYLSSAGQAGGKLFF. CDR3 nucleotide sequence: TGTGCCAGCAGCTACTTATCCTCTGCTGGACAGGCGGGCGGAAAACTGTTTTTT.

The chain combines TRBV30 with TRBJ1-6; D perhaps matches TRBD1 (6 bases). The CDR3 consists of 13 residues. From germline, CDR1 is GTSNPN and CDR2 SVGIG (reference sequence). The V gene lost 0 bases and the J gene lost 12 bases, with 12 bases spanning the gap. The CDR3 DNA reads TGTGCCTGGAGTGTGGCAGGGGCAGTACCCCTCCACTTT. Translated: CAWSVAGAVPLHF.

The chain joins TRBV20-1 to TRBJ1-2; TRBD1 is a possible D gene (5 bases). The CDR3 totals 11 residues. V was cut by 4 bases and J by 4 bases, with 7 bases left in between. The germline V gene encodes CDR1 DFQATT and CDR2 SNEGSKA (reference sequence). CDR3 DNA sequence: TGCAGTGCTATGAGGGGCTATGGCTACACCTTC. It is translated as CSAMRGYGYTF.

The chain couples TRBV30 to TRBJ1-2, with TRBD1 identical over 7 bases. With 7 bases clipped from V and 0 bases from J, the junction kept 11 bases outside the gene matches. Germline CDR1 is GTSNPN and CDR2 is SVGIG (reference sequence). CDR3 length: 15 amino acids. CDR3 nucleotides: TGTGCCTCTTTCCCCGGGACAGACGCTAACTATGGCTACACCTTC. Translation: CASFPGTDANYGYTF.

The CDR3 nucleotides are TGTGCCAGCATCGTCCCGCCCCCCCGCTCGTCAGCACGATCCACCGGGGAGCTGTTTTTT. It yields the protein CASIVPPPRSSARSTGELFF. The V gene is TRBV6-4, the J gene TRBJ2-2; D remains unclear. This CDR3 region has 20 residues. CDR1 MRHNA and CDR2 SNTAGT come from the germline V gene. The V end lost 7 bases, the J end lost 4 bases, and 31 bases lay between the germline ends.

This clonotype appeared a few times. V usage is TRBV7-2 and J usage is TRBJ1-4; 8 bases are a match to TRBD1. Germline CDR1 is SGHTA and CDR2 is FQGNSA. CDR3 length: 14 amino acids. Trimming took 5 bases from V and 6 from J; bases not matched to a gene: 5. The CDR3 DNA is TGTGCCAGCAGCGCAGGACAGGGTCATGAAAAACTGTTTTTT. This translates into CASSAGQGHEKLFF.

V and J are TRBV7-2 and TRBJ2-4; maybe TRBD1 (6 bases). The CDR3 is 17 amino acids. In germline, CDR1 is SGHTA, CDR2 FQGNSA. V lost 0 bases and J lost 2, with 14 bases in between. The CDR3 reads CASSLAPLTGTKNIQYF. CDR3 DNA sequence: TGTGCCAGCAGCTTAGCACCCCTCACAGGGACCAAAAACATTCAGTACTTC.

This chain joins TRBV7-9 and TRBJ2-3, with 11 nucleotides matching TRBD2. Per the germline V gene, CDR1 is SEHNR and CDR2 is FQNEAQ (reference sequence). V shed 6 bases, J shed 2 bases, and the junction held 10 bases outside the gene matches. CDR3 size: 17 residues. This CDR3 is CASSPLLAGGFTDTQYF. DNA for the CDR3: TGTGCCAGCAGTCCGCTCCTAGCGGGGGGCTTCACAGATACGCAGTATTTT.

In its sample, this clonotype was seen many times. The V call is TRBV11-2, the J call TRBJ2-7; TRBD2 aligns across 7 bases. The CDR3 contains 16 residues. The junction had 10 bases not matched to a gene; V was cut back by 1 base and J by 4 bases. Germline CDR1 and CDR2: SGHAT and FQNNGV. The CDR3 here is CASSLASSGNQYEQYV. The CDR3 nucleotides read TGTGCCAGCAGCTTAGCCTCTAGCGGAAATCAATACGAGCAGTACGTC.